The 18 T cell receptor beta chains listed next were all sequenced from one sample in a study of cytomegalovirus exposure and HLA in healthy donors (dated by TCRdb to about 2017). The library came from the immunoSEQ multiplex PCR assay. The multiplex PCR relied on a mix of 60 forward primers for TCR Vbeta segments and 13 reverse primers for TCR Jbeta segments. TCRdb mirrors the immuneACCESS table, restricted to in-frame sequences. Some clones are absent from its copies; in checked studies, under half trace to an unresolved V gene, and the reason for the others is unknown. For this sample there are some 78,000 clones; less than 80% appear just once. In total, the top ten clones hold about 8.6% of the sample. Specimen: PBMCs. The receptors shown here come from a man aged 35 to 55 in good health and CMV-seropositive.

The chain has TRBV6-1 and TRBJ2-7; 7 nucleotides line up with TRBD1. Trimming took 6 bases from V and 7 from J; bases not matched to a gene: 9. The CDR3 consists of 13 residues. CDR1 MNHNS and CDR2 SASEGT come from the germline V gene. The CDR3 loop is CASRSGTAEEQYF. CDR3 DNA: TGTGCCAGCAGATCTGGGACAGCCGAAGAGCAGTACTTC.

The rearrangement uses TRBV30 and TRBJ1-2, with D uncertain. V lost 5 bases and J lost 5, with 15 bases in between. CDR3 size: 13 residues. Looked up from germline, CDR1 is GTSNPN and CDR2 is SVGIG (reference sequence). CDR3 protein: CAWGNRARYGYTF. In nucleotides, the CDR3 is TGTGCCTGGGGAAACAGAGCTCGATATGGCTACACCTTC.

V usage is TRBV6-1 and J usage is TRBJ2-5; 8 positions agree with TRBD1. Germline trimming cut 0 bases from V and 7 bases from J; bases unmatched to any gene: 4. The length of the CDR3 is 14 residues. The germline CDR1 and CDR2 sequences are MNHNS and SASEGT. The CDR3 nucleotides read TGTGCCAGCAGTGAAGCGGCAGGGGGCTCGACCCAGTACTTC. Translating gives CASSEAAGGSTQYF.

V and J are TRBV5-4 and TRBJ2-5, with a tentative D call TRBD2 (5 bases). The CDR3 has 14 amino acids. Trimming pared 0 bases from V and 1 base from J, leaving 7 bases between. The germline V gene has CDR1 SGHNT and CDR2 YYREEE (reference sequence). The CDR3 DNA is TGTGCCAGCAGCTTGGAGCGGTTCCAAGAGACCCAGTACTTC. Protein sequence: CASSLERFQETQYF.

V usage is TRBV19 and J usage is TRBJ2-3; 10 bases are shared with TRBD2. Germline assignment: CDR1 LNHDA and CDR2 SQIVND (reference sequence). The CDR3 contains 15 residues. The J segment lost 4 bases and the V segment lost 6 bases, leaving 7 bases of the junction unmatched. The CDR3 DNA follows: TGTGCCAGTAGGAGGCTAGCGGGGGTGCCAGATACGCAGTATTTT. This sequence encodes CASRRLAGVPDTQYF.

The J gene is TRBJ1-5, the V gene TRBV10-2; D is unresolved. The CDR3 has 13 amino acids. Germline assignment: CDR1 WSHSY and CDR2 SAAADI. Trimming took 0 bases from V and 7 from J, leaving 7 bases between them. CDR3: CASSESGVQPQHF. The CDR3 coding sequence is TGCGCCAGCAGTGAGTCAGGAGTACAGCCCCAGCATTTT.

The chain employs TRBV23-1 and TRBJ2-1; a weak D match, TRBD2 (6 bases). TRBV23-1 is an ORF for which the function is uncertain. Trimming took off 0 bases at V and 9 bases at J, with 21 bases between the two ends. CDR3 size: 17 residues. CDR3 residues: CASSQSAGGVEPTEQFF. DNA of the CDR3: TGCGCCAGCAGTCAATCGGCCGGCGGGGTGGAACCCACTGAGCAGTTCTTC.

The chain links TRBV28 to TRBJ1-2; weak D call: TRBD1 (6 bases). V was clipped by 6 bases and J by 1 base, with 9 bases between them. This CDR3 is 13 amino acids long. Germline V gives CDR1 MDHEN, CDR2 SYDVKM. The CDR3 here is CASRNRDNYGYTF. As DNA, the CDR3 is TGTGCCAGCAGGAACAGGGATAACTATGGCTACACCTTC.

This chain joins TRBV4-2 and TRBJ2-5; 11 bases map to TRBD2. J gave up 11 bases and V 3 bases, and 11 bases lay outside the gene matches. Germline assignment: CDR1 LGHNA and CDR2 YNFKEQ. The CDR3 is 15 amino acids. The CDR3: CASSQASGGPEEQYF. CDR3 nucleotide sequence: TGTGCCAGCAGCCAGGCTAGCGGGGGGCCTGAAGAGCAGTACTTC.

V and J are TRBV29-1 and TRBJ1-2; possible D gene TRBD1, 6 bases. V lost 3 bases and J 2 bases, leaving 13 bases between the germline ends. Germline-derived CDR1 and CDR2 are SQVTM and ANQGSEA. The CDR3 is made up of 14 amino acids. Here the CDR3 DNA reads TGCAGCGTTGATCTTGGACAGCCGAACTATGGCTACACCTTC. It specifies CSVDLGQPNYGYTF.

This chain joins TRBV28 and TRBJ2-7, with 15 positions matching TRBD2. Germline V CDR1 and CDR2: MDHEN, SYDVKM. The CDR3 consists of 15 residues. V was pared by 4 bases and J by 3 bases, with 1 base of the junction left unmatched. The CDR3 nucleotides are TGTGCCAGCAGTTGGACTAGCGGGGGGGTCTACGAGCAGTACTTC. Translated, it gives CASSWTSGGVYEQYF.

The chain uses TRBV4-2 and TRBJ2-3; a weak D match, TRBD2 (7 bases). This CDR3 contains 15 residues. Germline-derived CDR1 and CDR2 are LGHNA and YNFKEQ. Trimming took 0 bases from V and 4 from J, leaving 11 bases between them. CDR3 coding DNA: TGTGCCAGCAGCCAAGAAGGGGGAGGGGCAGATACGCAGTATTTT. It encodes CASSQEGGGADTQYF.

This chain connects TRBV5-8 to TRBJ1-6; 9 nucleotides agree with TRBD1. The germline gives CDR1 SGHTS, CDR2 YDEGEE. Losses at the gene ends were 2 bases for V and 9 bases for J; bases not matched to a gene: 6. CDR3 length: 15 residues. Written as DNA, the CDR3 is TGTGCCAGCAGCTTACAGGGGGCAGGGGGTTCACCCCTCCACTTT. It specifies CASSLQGAGGSPLHF.

This CDR3 reads CASSPDWLRNTIYF. The CDR3 nucleotides are TGTGCCAGCTCACCCGACTGGCTGAGAAACACCATATATTTT. This rearrangement joins TRBV18 to TRBJ1-3; unclear D gene. From germline, CDR1 is KGHSH and CDR2 LQKENI. V lost 3 bases to trimming and J lost 5 bases, with 11 bases between them. This CDR3 is 14 amino acids long.

This clone was recorded only once. The chain carries TRBV5-1 and TRBJ1-1; 11 nucleotides align to TRBD1. The germline V gene has CDR1 SGHRS and CDR2 YFSETQ. J lost 5 bases, V lost 4 bases, and 7 bases had no gene match. The CDR3 is 15 amino acids. The CDR3 loop is CASSPGTGGSTEAFF. The CDR3 nucleotides are TGCGCCAGCAGCCCCGGGACAGGGGGGTCTACTGAAGCTTTCTTT.

V gene TRBV28 combines with J gene TRBJ1-2; TRBD1 is a possible D gene (5 bases). The CDR3 length is 12 residues. V gave up 8 bases and J gave up 8 bases, with 15 bases separating them. CDR1 and CDR2 (germline): MDHEN, SYDVKM. CDR3 in amino acids: CASEFSAGGYTF. The CDR3 DNA sequence: TGTGCCAGCGAATTCTCCGCAGGGGGCTACACCTTC.

The chain carries TRBV28 and TRBJ2-1, with 8 bases matching TRBD1. The germline CDR1 and CDR2 sequences are MDHEN and SYDVKM. The CDR3 consists of 15 residues. V gave up 2 bases and J gave up 3 bases; unmatched junction bases: 3. This CDR3 reads CASSLRQGNYNEQFF. The CDR3 nucleotides are TGTGCCAGCAGTTTACGACAGGGGAACTACAATGAGCAGTTCTTC.

The chain is built from TRBV7-8 and TRBJ1-1; 9 bases agree with TRBD1. Germline CDR1 is SGHVS and CDR2 is FQNEAQ. Trimming took 4 bases from V and 4 from J; bases not matched to a gene: 19. The CDR3 is made up of 19 amino acids. In DNA form, the CDR3 reads TGTGCCAGCAGCTCTCGGACAGGGGTCCTAACTCGCCCGGGCACTGAAGCTTTCTTT. Amino acid sequence: CASSSRTGVLTRPGTEAFF.